This T cell receptor beta chain comes out of a study of shared clonotypes between healthy human individuals. The method was immunoSEQ multiplex PCR; TCRdb's version includes in-frame clones alone and lacks a portion of them. The sample consists of approximately 350,000 clones, over 65% of them appearing once. Germline CDR1 reads SGHDT; CDR2 reads YYEEEE. The CDR3 sequence is 16 residues long. Trimming took off 0 bases at V and 4 bases at J, with 13 bases between the two ends. The TCR originated in a man in his thirties or forties in good health. Sequencing input: memory CD4+ T cells sorted from blood. Subset here: CD45RA-negative fraction. V and J are TRBV5-6 and TRBJ2-2; D is unresolved. The CDR3 spells CASSLAQRWGTGELFF. Written as DNA, the CDR3 is TGTGCCAGCAGCTTGGCCCAGCGTTGGGGCACCGGGGAGCTGTTTTTT.